This paragraph reports one T cell receptor (beta chain). The data were taken from a study of cytomegalovirus exposure and HLA in healthy donors. Primers for the PCR totalled 60 Vbeta and 13 Jbeta. The data were produced by immunoSEQ multiplex PCR, yet TCRdb's version contains in-frame clones alone and is incomplete. The data hold over 70,000 clones, with around four fifths observed a single time. CDR1 is SGHAT, CDR2 FQNNGV, per germline. The CDR3 spans 18 residues. J was trimmed by 4 bases and V by 1 base; bases with no gene match: 10. This clonotype was obtained from a man aged 50 to 60 in good health and CMV-seropositive. The sequenced material came from PBMCs. This sequence joins TRBV11-2 and TRBJ2-7; TRBD2 matches at 13 bases. The CDR3, as DNA: TGTGCCAGCAGCTTAGTAGGAGGACTAGCGGGAGACTCATACGAGCAGTACTTC. Protein product: CASSLVGGLAGDSYEQYF. The entire variable domain, with the rest obtained from reference TRBV11-2 and TRBJ2-7, is as follows: EAGVAQSPRYKIIEKRQSVAFWCNPISGHATLYWYQQILGQGPKLLIQFQNNGVVDDSQLPKDRFSAERLKGVDSTLKIQPAKLEDSAVYLCASSLVGGLAGDSYEQYFGPGTRLTVT.